This T cell receptor (beta chain) was captured by sequencing in a study of blood T cell repertoires in COVID-19. This clone showed up just once. TCRdb's table, derived via immunoSEQ multiplex PCR, lists solely in-frame clones and lacks some. Of about 68,000 clones listed, roughly nine tenths were seen once; the top ten hold 6% to 7.5%. The V gene's germline CDR1 is SGHVS and CDR2 FQNEAQ. This CDR3 spans 14 amino acids. Trimming removed 3 bases at V and 0 bases at J, with 9 bases between. The clonotype comes from a man in his forties with COVID-19, enrolled during active disease. The chain uses TRBV7-8 and TRBJ2-7; D remains unclear. Sequences were obtained from peripheral blood. The CDR3 region is CASSLAQSSYEQYF. DNA of the CDR3: TGTGCCAGCAGCTTGGCCCAAAGCTCCTACGAGCAGTACTTC.